This is a list of T cell receptor beta chains from one sample in a study of T cells in Graves' hyperthyroidism and ophthalmopathy. One entry per CDR3 protein, called by TCRdb with MiXCR from the multiplex PCR reads. The top ten clones hold approximately 15% of a sample with about 560,000 distinct CDR3 sequences, 12% to 15% of them seen once. The sequenced sample was blood. The receptors were gathered from a woman aged 40 to 50 with Graves' hyperthyroidism. Each CDR3 is given with its conserved first and last residue. A D gene is named only where the DNA matches it firmly. Clone size is stated in some rows and not others, as once, few, many or a class when expanded.

j_call d_call clone_size v_call cdr3_aa cdr3_nt
TRBJ2-7 TRBD2 many TRBV7-3 CASSLTSGPGEQYF TGTGCCAGCAGCCTTACTAGCGGCCCTGGCGAGCAGTACTTC
TRBJ2-1 TRBD2 few TRBV20-1 CSARGTSDEQFF TGCAGTGCTAGGGGGACTAGCGATGAGCAGTTCTTC
TRBJ1-1 . many TRBV11-3 CASSSSGEGTEAFF TGTGCCAGCAGCTCTTCAGGGGAAGGCACTGAAGCTTTCTTT
TRBJ2-7 . many TRBV4-1 CASSQVAPKSGDEQYF TGCGCCAGCAGCCAGGTAGCCCCCAAGTCTGGGGACGAGCAGTACTTC
TRBJ2-2 TRBD2 many TRBV28 CASSLASGSGTGELFF TGTGCCAGCAGTTTGGCCAGCGGGAGCGGCACCGGGGAGCTGTTTTTT
TRBJ1-5 TRBD1 many TRBV18 CASSPGTGGQPQHF TGTGCCAGCTCACCGGGGACAGGGGGACAGCCCCAGCATTTT
TRBJ2-5 TRBD1 many TRBV2 CASSDPALTGGQETQYF TGTGCCAGCAGTGACCCCGCCTTGACAGGGGGCCAAGAGACCCAGTACTTC
TRBJ2-7 . . TRBV19 CATSDKVEQYF TGTGCCACCTCGGACAAGGTCGAGCAGTACTTC
TRBJ2-7 TRBD2 many TRBV6-2/TRBV6-3 CASSVTSGLRTYEQYF TGTGCCAGCAGTGTAACTAGCGGTTTAAGGACGTACGAGCAGTACTTC
TRBJ2-3 . many TRBV3-1 CASSRNLPADTQYF TGTGCCAGCAGCCGAAACCTACCAGCGGATACGCAGTATTTT
TRBJ1-1 TRBD1 many TRBV7-8 CASSVNRGMNTEAFF TGTGCCAGCAGCGTAAACAGGGGAATGAACACTGAAGCTTTCTTT
TRBJ2-1 TRBD2 few TRBV9 CASSLNSGRSYNEQFF TGTGCCAGCAGCCTAAATAGCGGGCGCTCCTACAATGAGCAGTTCTTC
TRBJ2-1 TRBD2 . TRBV6-1 CASSEEPSGINEQFF TGTGCCAGCAGTGAAGAACCTAGCGGGATCAATGAGCAGTTCTTC
TRBJ2-7 TRBD1 few TRBV27 CASGSRTGGRGEQYF TGTGCCAGCGGTTCGAGGACAGGGGGCCGGGGGGAGCAGTACTTC
TRBJ2-5 . many TRBV7-9 CASSLAAAKETQYF TGTGCCAGCAGCTTAGCTGCGGCGAAAGAGACCCAGTACTTC
TRBJ1-6 . . TRBV10-3 CAISERVSYNSPLHF TGTGCCATCAGTGAGCGGGTCTCCTATAATTCACCCCTCCACTTT
TRBJ2-1 . many TRBV11-2 CASSLGTQGNEQFF TGTGCCAGCAGCCTGGGGACGCAGGGGAATGAGCAGTTCTTC
TRBJ2-7 . . TRBV29-1 CSVAQGIYEQYF TGCAGCGTTGCACAGGGAATCTACGAGCAGTACTTC
TRBJ2-3 . . TRBV7-2 CASSAPTDTQYF TGTGCCAGCAGCGCACCAACAGATACGCAGTATTTT
TRBJ1-1 TRBD1 few TRBV3-1 CASSLRGLGNTEAFF TGTGCCAGCAGTCTCAGGGGGCTAGGAAACACTGAAGCTTTCTTT
TRBJ2-5 TRBD2 . TRBV25-1 CASRQGLAGGRETQYF TGTGCCAGCAGGCAAGGACTAGCGGGAGGAAGAGAGACCCAGTACTTC
TRBJ2-1 TRBD2 few TRBV27 CASSSLSGRLNEQFF TGTGCCAGCAGCAGCCTGAGCGGGAGGTTAAATGAGCAGTTCTTC
TRBJ2-7 TRBD2 many TRBV28 CASGTSGRFNEQYF TGTGCCAGCGGAACTAGCGGGAGGTTCAACGAGCAGTACTTC
TRBJ2-5 . few TRBV29-1 CSVLLAETQYF TGCAGCGTTCTTTTGGCTGAGACCCAGTACTTC
TRBJ1-1 . . TRBV12-3/TRBV12-4 CASSAGVPGTEAFF TGTGCCAGCAGTGCCGGGGTTCCGGGGACTGAAGCTTTCTTT
TRBJ1-4 . few TRBV6-1 CASSVNSATNEKPFF TGTGCCAGCAGTGTTAACTCTGCAACTAATGAAAAACCGTTTTTT
TRBJ1-1 . . TRBV2 CASSGSPTEAFF TGTGCCAGCAGTGGTAGTCCCACTGAAGCTTTCTTT
TRBJ2-1 TRBD1 . TRBV27 CASSLRPRGPKHSYNEQFF TGTGCCAGCAGTCTACGACCGAGGGGGCCAAAACACTCCTACAATGAGCAGTTCTTC